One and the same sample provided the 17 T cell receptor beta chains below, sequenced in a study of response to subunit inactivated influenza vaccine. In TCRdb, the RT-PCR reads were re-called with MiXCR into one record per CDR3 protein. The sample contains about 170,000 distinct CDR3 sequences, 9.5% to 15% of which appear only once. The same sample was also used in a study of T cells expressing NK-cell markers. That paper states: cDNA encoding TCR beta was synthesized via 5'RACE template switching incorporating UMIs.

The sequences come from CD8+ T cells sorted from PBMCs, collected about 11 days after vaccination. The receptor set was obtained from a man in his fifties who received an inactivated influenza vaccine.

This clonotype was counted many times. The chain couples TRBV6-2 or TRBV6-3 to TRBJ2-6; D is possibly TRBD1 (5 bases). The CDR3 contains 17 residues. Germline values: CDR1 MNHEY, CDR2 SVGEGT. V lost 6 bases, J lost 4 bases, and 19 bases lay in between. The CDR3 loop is CASRIGATPMGANVLTF. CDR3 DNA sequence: TGTGCCAGCAGGATAGGGGCTACTCCTATGGGGGCCAACGTCCTGACTTTC.

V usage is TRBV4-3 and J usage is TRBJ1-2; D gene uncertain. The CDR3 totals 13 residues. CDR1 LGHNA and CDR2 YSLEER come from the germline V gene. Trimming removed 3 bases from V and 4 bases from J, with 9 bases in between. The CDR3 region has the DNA TGCGCCAGCAGCCAGGACCTACCCTATGGCTACACCTTC. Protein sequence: CASSQDLPYGYTF.

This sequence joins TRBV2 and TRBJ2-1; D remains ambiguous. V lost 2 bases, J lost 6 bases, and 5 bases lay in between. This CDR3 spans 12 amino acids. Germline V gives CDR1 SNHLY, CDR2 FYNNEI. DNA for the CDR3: TGTGCCAGCAGTGAACAGCCCAATGAGCAGTTCTTC. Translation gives CASSEQPNEQFF.

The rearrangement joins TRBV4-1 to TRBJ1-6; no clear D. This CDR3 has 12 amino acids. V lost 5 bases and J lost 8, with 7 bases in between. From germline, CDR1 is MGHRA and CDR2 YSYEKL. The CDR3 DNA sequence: TGCGCCAGCAGCTTCCATGATTCACCCCTCCACTTT. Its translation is CASSFHDSPLHF.

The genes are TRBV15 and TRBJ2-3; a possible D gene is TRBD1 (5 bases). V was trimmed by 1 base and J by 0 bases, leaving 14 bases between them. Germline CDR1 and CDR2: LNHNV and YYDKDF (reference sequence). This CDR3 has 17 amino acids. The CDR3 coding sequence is TGTGCCACCAGCAGAGGTAGGGGAACCTCTAGCACAGATACGCAGTATTTT. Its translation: CATSRGRGTSSTDTQYF.

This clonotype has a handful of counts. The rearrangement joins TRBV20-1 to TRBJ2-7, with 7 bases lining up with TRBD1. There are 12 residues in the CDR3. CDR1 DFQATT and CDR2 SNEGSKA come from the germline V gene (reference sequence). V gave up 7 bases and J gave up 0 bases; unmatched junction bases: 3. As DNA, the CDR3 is TGCAGTGGGGACAGCCTCTCCTACGAGCAGTACTTC. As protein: CSGDSLSYEQYF.

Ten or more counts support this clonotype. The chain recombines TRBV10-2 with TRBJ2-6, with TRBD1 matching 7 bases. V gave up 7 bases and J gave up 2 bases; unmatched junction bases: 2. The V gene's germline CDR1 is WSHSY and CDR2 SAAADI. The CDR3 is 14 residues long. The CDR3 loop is CASTDRAGANVLTF. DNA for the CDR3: TGCGCCAGCACTGACAGGGCTGGGGCCAACGTCCTGACTTTC.

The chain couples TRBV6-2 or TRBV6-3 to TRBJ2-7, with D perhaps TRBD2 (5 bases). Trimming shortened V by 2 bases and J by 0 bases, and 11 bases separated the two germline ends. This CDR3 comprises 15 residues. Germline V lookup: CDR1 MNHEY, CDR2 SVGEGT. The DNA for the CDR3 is TGTGCCAGCAGTTACGCGGGCAGTCTCTCCTACGAGCAGTACTTC. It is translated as CASSYAGSLSYEQYF.

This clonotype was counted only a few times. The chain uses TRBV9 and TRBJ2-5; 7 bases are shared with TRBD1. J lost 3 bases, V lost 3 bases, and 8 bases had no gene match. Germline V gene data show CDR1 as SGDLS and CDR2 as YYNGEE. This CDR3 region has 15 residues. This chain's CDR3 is CASSAGTVYEETQYF. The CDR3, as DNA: TGTGCCAGCAGCGCGGGGACAGTCTACGAAGAGACCCAGTACTTC.

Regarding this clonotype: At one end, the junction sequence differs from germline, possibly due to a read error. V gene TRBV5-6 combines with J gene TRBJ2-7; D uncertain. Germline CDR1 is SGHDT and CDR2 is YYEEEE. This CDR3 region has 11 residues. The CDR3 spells CASTYGYVQYF. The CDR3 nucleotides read TGTGCCAGCACCTACGGGTACGTGCAGTACTTC. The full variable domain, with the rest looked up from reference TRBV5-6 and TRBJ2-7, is DAGVTQSPTHLIKTRGQQVTLRCSPKSGHDTVSWYQQALGQGPQFIFQYYEEEERQRGNFPDRFSGHQFPNYSSELNVNALLLGDSALYLCASTYGYVQYFGPGTRLTVT.

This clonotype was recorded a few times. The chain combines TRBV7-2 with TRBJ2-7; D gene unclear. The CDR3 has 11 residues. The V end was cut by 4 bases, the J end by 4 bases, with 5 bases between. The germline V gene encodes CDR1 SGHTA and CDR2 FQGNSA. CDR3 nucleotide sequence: TGTGCCAGCAGCTCCATTTACGAGCAGTACTTC. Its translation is CASSSIYEQYF.

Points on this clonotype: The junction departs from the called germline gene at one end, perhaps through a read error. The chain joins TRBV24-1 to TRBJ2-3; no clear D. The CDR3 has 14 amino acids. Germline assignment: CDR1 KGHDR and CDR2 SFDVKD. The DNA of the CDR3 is TGTGCCACCAGTGATTTGCTGGGAACAGATACTCAGTATTTT. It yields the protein CATSDLLGTDTQYF.

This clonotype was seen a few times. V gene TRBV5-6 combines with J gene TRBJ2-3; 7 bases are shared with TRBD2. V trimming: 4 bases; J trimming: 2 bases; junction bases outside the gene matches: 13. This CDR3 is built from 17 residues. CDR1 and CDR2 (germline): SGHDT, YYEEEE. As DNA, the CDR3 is TGTGCCAGCAGCCCCGAGTTCAACGGGGGGAACACAGATACGCAGTATTTT. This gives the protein CASSPEFNGGNTDTQYF.

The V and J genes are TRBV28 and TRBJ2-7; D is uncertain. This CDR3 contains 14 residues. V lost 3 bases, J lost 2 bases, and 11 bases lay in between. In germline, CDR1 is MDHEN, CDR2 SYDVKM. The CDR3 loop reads CASSFGPWTYEQYF. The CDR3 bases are TGTGCCAGCAGTTTTGGGCCGTGGACCTACGAGCAGTACTTC.

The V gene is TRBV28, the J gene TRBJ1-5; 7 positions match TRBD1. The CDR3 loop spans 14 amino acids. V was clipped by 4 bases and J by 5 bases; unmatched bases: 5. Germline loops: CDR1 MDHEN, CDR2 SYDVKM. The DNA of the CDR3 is TGTGCCAGCAGTTCAGGTAGGGGGCATCAGCCCCAGCATTTT. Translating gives CASSSGRGHQPQHF.

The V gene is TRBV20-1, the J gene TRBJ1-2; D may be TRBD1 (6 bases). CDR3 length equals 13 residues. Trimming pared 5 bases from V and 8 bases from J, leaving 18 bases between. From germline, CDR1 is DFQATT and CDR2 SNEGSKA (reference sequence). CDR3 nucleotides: TGCAGTGCTCGGGGAACAGGGTCGGGCGGCTACACCTTC. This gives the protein CSARGTGSGGYTF.

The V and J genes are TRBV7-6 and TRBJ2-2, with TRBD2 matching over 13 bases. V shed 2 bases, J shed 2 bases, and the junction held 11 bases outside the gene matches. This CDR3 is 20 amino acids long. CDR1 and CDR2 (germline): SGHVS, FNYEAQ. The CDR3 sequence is CASSLSRTSGREYNTGELFF. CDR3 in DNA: TGTGCCAGCAGCTTAAGCCGAACTAGCGGGAGGGAGTATAACACCGGGGAGCTGTTTTTT. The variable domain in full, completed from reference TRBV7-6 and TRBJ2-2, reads GAGVSQSPRYKVTKRGQDVALRCDPISGHVSLYWYRQALGQGPEFLTYFNYEAQQDKSGLPNDRFSAERPEGSISTLTIQRTEQRDSAMYRCASSLSRTSGREYNTGELFFGEGSRLTVL.